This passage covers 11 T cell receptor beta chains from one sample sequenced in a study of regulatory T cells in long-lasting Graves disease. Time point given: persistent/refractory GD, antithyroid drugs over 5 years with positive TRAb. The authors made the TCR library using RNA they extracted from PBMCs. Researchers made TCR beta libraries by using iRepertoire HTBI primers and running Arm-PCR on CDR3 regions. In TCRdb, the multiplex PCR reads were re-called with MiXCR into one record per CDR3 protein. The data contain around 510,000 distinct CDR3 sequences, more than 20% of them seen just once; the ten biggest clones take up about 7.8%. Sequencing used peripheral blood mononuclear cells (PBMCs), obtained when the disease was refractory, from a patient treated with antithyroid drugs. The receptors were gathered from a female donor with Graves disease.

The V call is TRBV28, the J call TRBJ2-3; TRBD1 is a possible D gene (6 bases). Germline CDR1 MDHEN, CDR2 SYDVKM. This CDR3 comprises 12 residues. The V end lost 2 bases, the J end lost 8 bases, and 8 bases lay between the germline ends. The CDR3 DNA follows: TGTGCCAGCAGTTTAAGGGGGACTACGCAGTATTTT. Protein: CASSLRGTTQYF.

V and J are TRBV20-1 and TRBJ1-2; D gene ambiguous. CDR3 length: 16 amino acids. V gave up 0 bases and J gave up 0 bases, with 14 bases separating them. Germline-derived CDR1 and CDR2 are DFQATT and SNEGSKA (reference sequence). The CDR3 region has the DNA TGCAGTGCTAGAGATATCAGTCAGATCACTAACTATGGCTACACCTTC. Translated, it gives CSARDISQITNYGYTF.

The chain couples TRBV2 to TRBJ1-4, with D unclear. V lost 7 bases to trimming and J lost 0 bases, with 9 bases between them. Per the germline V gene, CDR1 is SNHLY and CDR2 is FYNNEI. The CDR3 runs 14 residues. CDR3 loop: CASKLDTTNEKLFF. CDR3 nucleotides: TGTGCCAGCAAATTGGATACAACTAATGAAAAACTGTTTTTT.

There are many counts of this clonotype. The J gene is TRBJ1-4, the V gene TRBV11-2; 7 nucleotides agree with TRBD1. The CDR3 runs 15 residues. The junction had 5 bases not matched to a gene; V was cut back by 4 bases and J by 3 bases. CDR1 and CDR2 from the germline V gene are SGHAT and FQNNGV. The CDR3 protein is CASSSSGQSNEKLFF. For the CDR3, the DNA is TGTGCCAGCAGCTCATCGGGACAGTCTAATGAAAAACTGTTTTTT.

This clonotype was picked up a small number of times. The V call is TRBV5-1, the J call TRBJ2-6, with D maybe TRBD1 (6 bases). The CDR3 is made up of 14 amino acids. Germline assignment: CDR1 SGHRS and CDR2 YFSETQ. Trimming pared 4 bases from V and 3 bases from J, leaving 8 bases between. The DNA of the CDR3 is TGCGCCAGCAGCACGGGACATGGGGCCAACGTCCTGACTTTC. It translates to CASSTGHGANVLTF.

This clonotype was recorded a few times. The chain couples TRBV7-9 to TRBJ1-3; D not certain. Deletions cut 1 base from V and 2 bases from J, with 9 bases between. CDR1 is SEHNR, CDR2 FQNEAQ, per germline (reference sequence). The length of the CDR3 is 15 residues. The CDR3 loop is CASSLEVEAGNTIYF. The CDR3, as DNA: TGTGCCAGCAGCTTAGAGGTGGAAGCTGGAAACACCATATATTTT.

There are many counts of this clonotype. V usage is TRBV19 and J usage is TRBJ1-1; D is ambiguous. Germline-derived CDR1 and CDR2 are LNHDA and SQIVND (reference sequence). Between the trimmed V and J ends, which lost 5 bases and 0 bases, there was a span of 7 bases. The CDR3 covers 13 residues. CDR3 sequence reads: CASSANLNTEAFF. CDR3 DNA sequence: TGTGCCAGTAGTGCAAACCTGAACACTGAAGCTTTCTTT.

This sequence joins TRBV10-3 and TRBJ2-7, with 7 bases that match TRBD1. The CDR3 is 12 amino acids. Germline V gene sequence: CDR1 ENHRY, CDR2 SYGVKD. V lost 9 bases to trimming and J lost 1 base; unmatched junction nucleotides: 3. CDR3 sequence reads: CAIQGNSYEQYF. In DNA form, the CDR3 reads TGTGCCATACAGGGGAATTCCTACGAGCAGTACTTC.

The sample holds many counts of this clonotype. CDR3 sequence: CASRDPGGTEAFF. The DNA for the CDR3 is TGTGCCAGCAGAGATCCGGGAGGCACTGAAGCTTTCTTT. This rearrangement joins TRBV2 to TRBJ1-1; D gene unclear. The CDR3 spans 13 residues. The germline V gene encodes CDR1 SNHLY and CDR2 FYNNEI. V was shortened by 6 bases and J by 4 bases, with 12 bases between the two germline ends. The complete variable domain, with remaining parts taken from reference TRBV2 and TRBJ1-1, reads EPEVTQTPSHQVTQMGQEVILRCVPISNHLYFYWYRQILGQKVEFLVSFYNNEISEKSEIFDDQFSVERPDGSNFTLKIRSTKLEDSAMYFCASRDPGGTEAFFGQGTRLTVV.

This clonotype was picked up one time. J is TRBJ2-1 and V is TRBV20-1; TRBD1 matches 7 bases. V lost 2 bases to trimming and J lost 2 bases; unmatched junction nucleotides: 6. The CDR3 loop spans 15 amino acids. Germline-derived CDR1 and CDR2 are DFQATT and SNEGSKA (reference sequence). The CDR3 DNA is TGCAGTGCTAGACCGACCCAGGGGGCCTACAATGAGCAGTTCTTC. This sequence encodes CSARPTQGAYNEQFF.

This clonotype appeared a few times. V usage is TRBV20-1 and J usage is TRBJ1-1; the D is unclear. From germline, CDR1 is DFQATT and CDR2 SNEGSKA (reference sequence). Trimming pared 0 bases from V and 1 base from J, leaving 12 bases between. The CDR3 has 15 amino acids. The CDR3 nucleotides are TGCAGTGCTAGAGATATGGGGTGGGAGAACACTGAAGCTTTCTTT. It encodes CSARDMGWENTEAFF.